The source of this TCR beta chain is a study of T cell repertoires in ileal Crohn's disease. Here immunoSEQ multiplex PCR was the method, and the copy in TCRdb shows in-frame clones only, minus some. Among several thousand clones listed, around 87% were seen once. The length of the CDR3 is 15 residues. CDR1 is MNHEY and CDR2 is SVGAGI in the germline V gene. The V segment lost 6 bases and the J segment 2 bases; nucleotides outside the gene matches: 7. The chain combines TRBV6-5 with TRBJ1-3, with 7 bases that match TRBD1. This receptor was obtained from an adult with Crohn's disease. What was sequenced was ileal tissue. The CDR3 region is CASSRDSIAGNTIYF. The CDR3 DNA sequence: TGTGCCAGCAGCCGGGACAGTATCGCTGGAAACACCATATATTTT.